The next 5 T cell receptor beta chains were all read from a single sample in a study of cytomegalovirus exposure and HLA in healthy donors. Primers for the PCR totalled 60 Vbeta and 13 Jbeta. Libraries were prepared by immunoSEQ multiplex PCR; TCRdb keeps only in-frame clonotypes and omits some of them. The data contain roughly 100,000 clones, approximately 85% of them seen just once; the ten biggest clones take up under 5%. The sequencing sample was made of PBMCs. The receptor source for this set is a young man in good health and CMV-seronegative.

The chain carries TRBV6-5 and TRBJ2-7, with 8 nucleotides matching TRBD1. Unmatched junction bases numbered 5, after V lost 5 bases and J lost 2 bases. The CDR3 length is 14 residues. Germline CDR1 reads MNHEY; CDR2 reads SVGAGI. CDR3 in DNA: TGTGCCAGCAGTCGACAGGGGAGGACCTACGAGCAGTACTTC. Its protein is CASSRQGRTYEQYF.

This chain uses TRBV7-9 with TRBJ1-3; D remains ambiguous. The CDR3 has 17 residues. V gave up 5 bases and J gave up 0 bases, with 17 bases separating them. Germline values: CDR1 SEHNR, CDR2 FQNEAQ (reference sequence). CDR3 in DNA: TGTGCCAGCAGCGAGATGGCAGGTCCTTCCTCTGGAAACACCATATATTTT. It translates to CASSEMAGPSSGNTIYF.

This sequence joins TRBV7-9 and TRBJ1-2; TRBD1 matches at 7 bases. With V trimmed by 5 bases and J by 2 bases, 11 bases remained unmatched. This CDR3 is built from 16 residues. Germline values: CDR1 SEHNR, CDR2 FQNEAQ (reference sequence). The CDR3 DNA reads as TGTGCCAGCAGCCCTGCTTACAGGGGCCCCAACTATGGCTACACCTTC. It codes for CASSPAYRGPNYGYTF.

The chain carries TRBV7-3 and TRBJ2-2, with a possible D match to TRBD1 (6 bases). CDR3 length: 13 residues. Deletions cut 7 bases from V and 5 bases from J, with 11 bases between. Germline values: CDR1 SGHTA, CDR2 FQGTGA. The CDR3 is CASMAGVTGELFF. The CDR3 DNA is TGTGCCAGCATGGCAGGGGTAACCGGGGAGCTGTTTTTT.

This chain joins TRBV30 and TRBJ1-3; TRBD1 is a possible D gene (6 bases). Germline assignment: CDR1 GTSNPN and CDR2 SVGIG (reference sequence). CDR3 size: 12 residues. V shed 5 bases and J shed 4 bases, with 9 bases lying between them. The CDR3 loop reads CAWVGAGNTIYF. CDR3 nucleotides: TGTGCCTGGGTGGGGGCAGGAAACACCATATATTTT.